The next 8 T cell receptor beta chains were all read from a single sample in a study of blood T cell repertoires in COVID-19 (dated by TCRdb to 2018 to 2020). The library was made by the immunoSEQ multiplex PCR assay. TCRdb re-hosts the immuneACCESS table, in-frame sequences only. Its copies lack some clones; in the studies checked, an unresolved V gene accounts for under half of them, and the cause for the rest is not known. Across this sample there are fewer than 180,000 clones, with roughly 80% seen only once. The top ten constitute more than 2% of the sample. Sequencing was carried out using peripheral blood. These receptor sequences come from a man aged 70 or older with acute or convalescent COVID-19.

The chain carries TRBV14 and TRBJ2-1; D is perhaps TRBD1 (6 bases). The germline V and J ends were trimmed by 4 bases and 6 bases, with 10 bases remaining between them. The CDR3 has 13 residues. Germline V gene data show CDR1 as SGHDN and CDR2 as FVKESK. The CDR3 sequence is CASSRSRGNEQFF. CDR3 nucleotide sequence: TGTGCCAGCAGCCGGTCCAGGGGCAATGAGCAGTTCTTC. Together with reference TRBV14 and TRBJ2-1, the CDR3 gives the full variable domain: EAGVTQFPSHSVIEKGQTVTLRCDPISGHDNLYWYRRVMGKEIKFLLHFVKESKQDESGMPNNRFLAERTGGTYSTLKVQPAELEDSGVYFCASSRSRGNEQFFGPGTRLTVL.

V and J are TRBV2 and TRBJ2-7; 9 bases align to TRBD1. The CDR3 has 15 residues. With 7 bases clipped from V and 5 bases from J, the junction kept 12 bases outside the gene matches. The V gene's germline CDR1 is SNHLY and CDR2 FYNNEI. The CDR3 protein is CASIPGTGSFNEQYF. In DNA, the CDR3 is TGTGCCAGCATCCCTGGGACAGGGTCCTTCAACGAGCAGTACTTC.

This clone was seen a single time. The CDR3 DNA reads as TGTGCCAGCAGTTCACAGGGTGTCCAGTACTTC. Translated, it gives CASSSQGVQYF. The chain links TRBV6-2 or TRBV6-3 to TRBJ2-5; D may be TRBD1 (6 bases). The V gene's germline CDR1 is MNHEY and CDR2 SVGEGT. The CDR3 loop spans 11 amino acids. The germline V and J ends were trimmed by 4 bases and 10 bases, with 10 bases remaining between them.

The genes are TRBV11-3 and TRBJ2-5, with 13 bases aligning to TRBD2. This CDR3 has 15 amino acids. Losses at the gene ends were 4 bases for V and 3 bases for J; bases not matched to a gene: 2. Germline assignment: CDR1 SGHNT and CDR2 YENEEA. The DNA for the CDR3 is TGTGCCAGCAGCTCTGGACTAGCGGGAGAAGAGACCCAGTACTTC. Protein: CASSSGLAGEETQYF.

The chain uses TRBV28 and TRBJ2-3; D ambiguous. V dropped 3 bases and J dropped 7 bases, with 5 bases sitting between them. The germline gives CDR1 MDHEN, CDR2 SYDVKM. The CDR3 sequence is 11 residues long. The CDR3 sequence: CASSLRYTQYF. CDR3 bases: TGTGCCAGCAGTTTGAGATATACGCAGTATTTT.

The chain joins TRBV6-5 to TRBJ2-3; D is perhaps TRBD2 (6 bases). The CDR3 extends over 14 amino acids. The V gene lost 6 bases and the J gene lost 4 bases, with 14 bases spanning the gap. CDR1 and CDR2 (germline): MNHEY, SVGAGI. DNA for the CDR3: TGTGCCAGCAGGCCCACCGGGAGTTCAGATACGCAGTATTTT. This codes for CASRPTGSSDTQYF.

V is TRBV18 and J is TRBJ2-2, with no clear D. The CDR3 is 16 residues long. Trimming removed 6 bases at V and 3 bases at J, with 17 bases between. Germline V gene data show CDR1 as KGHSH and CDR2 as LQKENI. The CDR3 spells CASSPGPTSDTGELFF. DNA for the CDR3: TGTGCCAGCTCCCCGGGTCCGACGTCTGACACCGGGGAGCTGTTTTTT.

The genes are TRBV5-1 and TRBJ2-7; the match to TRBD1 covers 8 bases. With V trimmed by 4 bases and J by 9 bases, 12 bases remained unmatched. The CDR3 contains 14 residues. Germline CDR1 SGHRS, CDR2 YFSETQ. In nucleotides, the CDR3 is TGCGCCAGCAGCGGGGCCGGGACAGGTCTAGGGCAGTACTTC. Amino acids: CASSGAGTGLGQYF.